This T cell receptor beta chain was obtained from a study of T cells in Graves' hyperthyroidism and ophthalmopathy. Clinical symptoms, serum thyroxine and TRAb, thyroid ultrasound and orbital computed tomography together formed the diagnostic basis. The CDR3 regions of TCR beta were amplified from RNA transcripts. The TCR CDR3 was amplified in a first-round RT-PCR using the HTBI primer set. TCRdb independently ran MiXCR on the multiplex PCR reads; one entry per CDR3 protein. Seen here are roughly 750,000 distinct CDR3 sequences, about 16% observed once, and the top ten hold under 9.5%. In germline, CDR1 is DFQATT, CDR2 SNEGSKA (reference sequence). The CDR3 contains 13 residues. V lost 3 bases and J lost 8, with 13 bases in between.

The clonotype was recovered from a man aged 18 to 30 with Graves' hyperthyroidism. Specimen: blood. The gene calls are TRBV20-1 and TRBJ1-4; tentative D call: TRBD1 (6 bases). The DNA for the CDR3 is TGCAGTGCTAGGGCAACAGGGAGGGAAAAACTGTTTTTT. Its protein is CSARATGREKLFF.